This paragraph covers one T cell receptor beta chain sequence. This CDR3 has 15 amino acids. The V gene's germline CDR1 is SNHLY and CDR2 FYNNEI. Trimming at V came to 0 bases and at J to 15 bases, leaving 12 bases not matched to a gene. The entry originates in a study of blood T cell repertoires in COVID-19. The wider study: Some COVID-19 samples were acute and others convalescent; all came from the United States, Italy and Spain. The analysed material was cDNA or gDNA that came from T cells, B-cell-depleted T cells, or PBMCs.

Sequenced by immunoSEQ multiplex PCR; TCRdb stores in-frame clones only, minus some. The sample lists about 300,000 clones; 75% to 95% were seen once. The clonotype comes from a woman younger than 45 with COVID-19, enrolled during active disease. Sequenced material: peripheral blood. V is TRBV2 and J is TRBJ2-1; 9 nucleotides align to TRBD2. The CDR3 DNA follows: TGTGCCAGCAGTGAAGCGCTTATATTGCGGGAGGGGATGTTCTTC. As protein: CASSEALILREGMFF.